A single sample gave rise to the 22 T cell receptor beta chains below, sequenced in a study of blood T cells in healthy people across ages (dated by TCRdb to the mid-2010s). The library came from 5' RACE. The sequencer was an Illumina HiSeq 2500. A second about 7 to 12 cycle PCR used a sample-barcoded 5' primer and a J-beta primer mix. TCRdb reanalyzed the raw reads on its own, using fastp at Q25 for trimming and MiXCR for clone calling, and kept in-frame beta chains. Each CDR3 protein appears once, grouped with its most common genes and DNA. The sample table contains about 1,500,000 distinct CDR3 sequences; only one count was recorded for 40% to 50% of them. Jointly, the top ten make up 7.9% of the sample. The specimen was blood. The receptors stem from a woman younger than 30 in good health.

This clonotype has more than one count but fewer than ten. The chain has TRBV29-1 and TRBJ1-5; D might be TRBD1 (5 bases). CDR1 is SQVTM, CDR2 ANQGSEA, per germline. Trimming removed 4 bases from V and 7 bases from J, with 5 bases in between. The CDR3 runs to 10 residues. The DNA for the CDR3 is TGCAGCGTTGGGGACCAGCCCCAGCATTTT. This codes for CSVGDQPQHF.

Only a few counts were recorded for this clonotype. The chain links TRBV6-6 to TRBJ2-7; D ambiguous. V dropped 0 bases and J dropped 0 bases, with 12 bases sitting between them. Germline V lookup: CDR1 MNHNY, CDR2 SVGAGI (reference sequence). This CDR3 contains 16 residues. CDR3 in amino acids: CASSYSRADLSYEQYF. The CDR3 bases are TGTGCCAGCAGTTACTCACGAGCCGACCTCTCCTACGAGCAGTACTTC.

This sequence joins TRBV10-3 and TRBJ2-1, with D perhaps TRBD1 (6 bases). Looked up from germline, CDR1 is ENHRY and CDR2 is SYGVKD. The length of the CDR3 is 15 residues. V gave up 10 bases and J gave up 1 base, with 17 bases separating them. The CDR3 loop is CATLPAGASYNEQFF. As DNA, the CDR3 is TGTGCCACTCTCCCGGCAGGGGCGTCCTACAATGAGCAGTTCTTC.

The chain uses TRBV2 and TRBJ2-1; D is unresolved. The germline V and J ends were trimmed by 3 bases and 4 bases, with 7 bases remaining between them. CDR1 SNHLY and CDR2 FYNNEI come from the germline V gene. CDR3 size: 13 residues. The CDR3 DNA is TGTGCCAGCAGTGACCAGTTGTACAATGAGCAGTTCTTC. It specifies CASSDQLYNEQFF.

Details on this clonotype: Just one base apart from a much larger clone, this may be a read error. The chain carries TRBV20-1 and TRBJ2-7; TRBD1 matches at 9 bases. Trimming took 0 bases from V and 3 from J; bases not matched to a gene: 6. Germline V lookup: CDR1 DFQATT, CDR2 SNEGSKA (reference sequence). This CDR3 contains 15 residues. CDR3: CSARDGTGMNYEQYF. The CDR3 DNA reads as TGCAGTGCTAGAGATGGGACAGGGATGAACTACGAGCAGTACTTC.

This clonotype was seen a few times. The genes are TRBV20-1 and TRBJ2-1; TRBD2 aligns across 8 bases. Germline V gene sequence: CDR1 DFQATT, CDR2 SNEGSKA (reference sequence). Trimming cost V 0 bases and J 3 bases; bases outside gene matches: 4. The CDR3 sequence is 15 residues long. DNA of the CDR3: TGCAGTGCTAGAGATCCCCGGGGGGGCTACAATGAGCAGTTCTTC. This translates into CSARDPRGGYNEQFF.

The CDR3 protein is CAIMTGGFNQPQHF. DNA for the CDR3: TGTGCCATCATGACAGGGGGATTCAATCAGCCCCAGCATTTT. The gene calls are TRBV6-1 and TRBJ1-5; 9 nucleotides line up with TRBD1. The germline gives CDR1 MNHNS, CDR2 SASEGT. The length of the CDR3 is 14 residues. J lost 3 bases, V lost 10 bases, and 7 bases had no gene match.

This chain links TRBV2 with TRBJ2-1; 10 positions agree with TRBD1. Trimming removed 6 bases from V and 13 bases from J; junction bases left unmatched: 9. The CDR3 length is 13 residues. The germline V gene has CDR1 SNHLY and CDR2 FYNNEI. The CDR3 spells CASRSGTGDFQFF. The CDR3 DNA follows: TGTGCCAGCAGGTCCGGGACAGGGGATTTCCAGTTCTTC.

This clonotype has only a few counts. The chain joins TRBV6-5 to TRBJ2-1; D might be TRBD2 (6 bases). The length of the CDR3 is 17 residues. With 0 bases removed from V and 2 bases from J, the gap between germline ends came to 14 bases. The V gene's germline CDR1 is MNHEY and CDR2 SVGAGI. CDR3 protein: CASSYSSLADPYNEQFF. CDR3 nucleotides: TGTGCCAGCAGTTACTCATCCTTAGCGGACCCCTACAATGAGCAGTTCTTC.

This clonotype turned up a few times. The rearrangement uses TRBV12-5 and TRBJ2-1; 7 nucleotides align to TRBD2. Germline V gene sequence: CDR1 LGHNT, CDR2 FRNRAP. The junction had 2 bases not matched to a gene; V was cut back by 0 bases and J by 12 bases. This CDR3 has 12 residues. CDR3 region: CASGLVREVQFF. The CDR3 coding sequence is TGTGCTAGTGGTTTGGTCCGGGAGGTGCAGTTCTTC. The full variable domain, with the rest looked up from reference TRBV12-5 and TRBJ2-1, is DARVTQTPRHKVTEMGQEVTMRCQPILGHNTVFWYRQTMMQGLELLAYFRNRAPLDDSGMPKDRFSAEMPDATLATLKIQPSEPRDSAVYFCASGLVREVQFFGPGTRLTVL.

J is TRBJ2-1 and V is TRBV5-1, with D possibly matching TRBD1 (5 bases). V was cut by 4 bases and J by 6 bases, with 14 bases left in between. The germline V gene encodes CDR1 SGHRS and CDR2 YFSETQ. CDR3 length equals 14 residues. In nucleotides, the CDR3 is TGCGCCAGCAGCGCTGACAGTGATTGCAATGAGCAGTTCTTC. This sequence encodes CASSADSDCNEQFF.

CDR3 in amino acids: CSAKLGEQFF. The CDR3 DNA reads as TGCAGTGCGAAACTCGGAGAGCAGTTCTTC. This chain connects TRBV20-1 to TRBJ2-1; D call uncertain. This CDR3 region has 10 residues. The germline V gene has CDR1 DFQATT and CDR2 SNEGSKA (reference sequence). V lost 6 bases to trimming and J lost 10 bases, with 10 bases between them.

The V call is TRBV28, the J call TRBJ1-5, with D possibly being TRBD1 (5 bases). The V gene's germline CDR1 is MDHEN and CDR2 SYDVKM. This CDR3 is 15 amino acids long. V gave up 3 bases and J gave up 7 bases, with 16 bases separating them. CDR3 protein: CASSLYRAWDQPQHF. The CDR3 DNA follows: TGTGCCAGCAGTTTGTACAGAGCTTGGGACCAGCCCCAGCATTTT.

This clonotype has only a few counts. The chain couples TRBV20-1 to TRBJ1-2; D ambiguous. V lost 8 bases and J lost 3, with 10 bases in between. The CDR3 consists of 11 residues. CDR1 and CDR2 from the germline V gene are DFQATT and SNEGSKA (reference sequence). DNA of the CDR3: TGCAGTAGTCGGCGGGACTATGGCTACACCTTC. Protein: CSSRRDYGYTF.

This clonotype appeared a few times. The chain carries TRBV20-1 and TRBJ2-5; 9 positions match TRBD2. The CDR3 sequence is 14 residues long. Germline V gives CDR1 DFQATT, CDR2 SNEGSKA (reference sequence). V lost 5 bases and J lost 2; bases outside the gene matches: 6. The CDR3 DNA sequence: TGCAGTGCTTACCTAGCGGGACGGCAAGAGACCCAGTACTTC. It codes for CSAYLAGRQETQYF.

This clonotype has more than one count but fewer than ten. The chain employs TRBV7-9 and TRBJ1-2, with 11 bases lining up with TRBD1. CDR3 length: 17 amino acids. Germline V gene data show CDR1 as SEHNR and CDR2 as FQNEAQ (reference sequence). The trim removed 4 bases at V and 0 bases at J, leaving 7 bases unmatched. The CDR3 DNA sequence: TGTGCCAGCAGCTACAGGACAGGGGGCCCCTCTAACTATGGCTACACCTTC. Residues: CASSYRTGGPSNYGYTF.

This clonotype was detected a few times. The CDR3 reads CSASIAGDVYYEQYF. CDR3 nucleotide sequence: TGCAGTGCTAGTATAGCGGGAGATGTCTACTACGAGCAGTACTTC. The chain has TRBV20-1 and TRBJ2-7; TRBD2 matches at 9 bases. The CDR3 has 15 residues. With 3 bases clipped from V and 3 bases from J, the junction kept 9 bases outside the gene matches. Germline V gene data show CDR1 as DFQATT and CDR2 as SNEGSKA (reference sequence).

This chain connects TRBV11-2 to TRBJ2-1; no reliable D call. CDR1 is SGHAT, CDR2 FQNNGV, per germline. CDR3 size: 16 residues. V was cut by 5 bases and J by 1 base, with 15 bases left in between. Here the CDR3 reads CASSPGPDLSYNEQFF. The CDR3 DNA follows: TGTGCCAGCAGCCCAGGCCCCGACTTATCCTACAATGAGCAGTTCTTC.

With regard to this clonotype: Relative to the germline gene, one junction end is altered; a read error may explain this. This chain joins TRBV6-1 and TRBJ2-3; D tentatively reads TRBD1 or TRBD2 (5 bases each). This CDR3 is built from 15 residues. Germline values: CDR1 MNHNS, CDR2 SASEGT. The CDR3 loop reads CAGSEGASRTDTQYF. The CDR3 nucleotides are TGTGCCGGCAGTGAAGGGGCTAGCCGCACAGATACGCAGTATTTT.

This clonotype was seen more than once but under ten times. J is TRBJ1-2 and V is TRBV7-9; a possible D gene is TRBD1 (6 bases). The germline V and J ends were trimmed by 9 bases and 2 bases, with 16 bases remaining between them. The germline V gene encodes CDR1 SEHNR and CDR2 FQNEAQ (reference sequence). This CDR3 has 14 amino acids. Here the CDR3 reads CARGPRGSNYGYTF. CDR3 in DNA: TGTGCCAGGGGTCCGAGGGGGTCGAACTATGGCTACACCTTC. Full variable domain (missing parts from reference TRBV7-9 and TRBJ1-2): DTGVSQNPRHKITKRGQNVTFRCDPISEHNRLYWYRQTLGQGPEFLTYFQNEAQLEKSRLLSDRFSAERPKGSFSTLEIQRTEQGDSAMYLCARGPRGSNYGYTFGSGTRLTVV.

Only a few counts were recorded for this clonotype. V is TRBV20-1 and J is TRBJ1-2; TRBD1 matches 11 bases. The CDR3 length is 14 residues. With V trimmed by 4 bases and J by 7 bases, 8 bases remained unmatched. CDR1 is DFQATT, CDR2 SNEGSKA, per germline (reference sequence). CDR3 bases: TGCAGTGCTATCCCCGGACAGGGGGCCTTTGGCTACACCTTC. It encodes CSAIPGQGAFGYTF.

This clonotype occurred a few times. For the CDR3, the DNA is TGTGCCAGCAGCTTTACCGGGACAGGGTCCTACAATGAGCAGTACTTC. This encodes CASSFTGTGSYNEQYF. The rearrangement links TRBV7-3 to TRBJ2-1, with 9 bases that match TRBD1. The DNA matches TRBJ2-7 better at its end, which makes the J call doubtful. The CDR3 covers 16 residues. Germline V gene data show CDR1 as SGHTA and CDR2 as FQGTGA.